The rows below give T cell receptor beta chains drawn from one sample of a study of cytomegalovirus exposure and HLA in healthy donors. TCRdb keeps only in-frame clones here, not all; method: immunoSEQ multiplex PCR. The sample contains some 150,000 clones, 90% to 95% of which appear only once. The sample consisted of PBMCs. The receptors originated from a man between 18 and 29 years old in good health and CMV-seronegative. The CDR3 runs from the conserved cysteine through the conserved F or W. Each record gives: J gene, clone size, V gene, CDR3 protein. For some rows the clone size is stated as once, few or many, or as a class when expanded; others skip it.

j_gene: TRBJ1-1; abundance: .; v_gene: TRBV6-5; CDR3aa: CASSPLVKGGTEAFF
j_gene: TRBJ1-4; abundance: .; v_gene: TRBV19; CDR3aa: CASMEGRSNEKLFF
j_gene: TRBJ2-5; abundance: .; v_gene: TRBV18; CDR3aa: CASSQNSGAQETQYF
j_gene: TRBJ2-7; abundance: .; v_gene: TRBV6-5; CDR3aa: CASSQQQGSYEQYF
j_gene: TRBJ2-2; abundance: .; v_gene: TRBV29-1; CDR3aa: CSALSTGELFF
j_gene: TRBJ1-1; abundance: .; v_gene: TRBV28; CDR3aa: CASSPAGTANTEAFF
j_gene: TRBJ2-3; abundance: .; v_gene: TRBV5-1; CDR3aa: CASRFQGVPTDTQYF
j_gene: TRBJ2-7; abundance: once; v_gene: TRBV6-1; CDR3aa: CASTLQGTYEQYF
j_gene: TRBJ2-3; abundance: .; v_gene: TRBV5-1; CDR3aa: CASSLGLAGDGTQYF
j_gene: TRBJ2-2; abundance: .; v_gene: TRBV5-1; CDR3aa: CASQMVAGGTGELFF
j_gene: TRBJ2-2; abundance: .; v_gene: TRBV30; CDR3aa: CAWSDTGELFF
j_gene: TRBJ2-5; abundance: .; v_gene: TRBV29-1; CDR3aa: CSVGQGALWETQYF
j_gene: TRBJ1-6; abundance: .; v_gene: TRBV27; CDR3aa: CASSLGRQASTPLHF
j_gene: TRBJ2-1; abundance: .; v_gene: TRBV4-1; CDR3aa: CASSQVPRTRSYNEQFF
j_gene: TRBJ2-1; abundance: .; v_gene: TRBV7-9; CDR3aa: CASSPSRVGDFYNEQFF
j_gene: TRBJ1-2; abundance: .; v_gene: TRBV29-1; CDR3aa: CSVRQGNYGYTF
j_gene: TRBJ1-3; abundance: .; v_gene: TRBV5-6; CDR3aa: CASSLARVSGNTIYF
j_gene: TRBJ2-1; abundance: .; v_gene: TRBV9; CDR3aa: CASSVVQGTYNEQFF
j_gene: TRBJ1-1; abundance: .; v_gene: TRBV9; CDR3aa: CASSVAGQGLTEAFF
j_gene: TRBJ1-2; abundance: .; v_gene: TRBV19; CDR3aa: CASSISQGYGYTF
j_gene: TRBJ2-1; abundance: .; v_gene: TRBV27; CDR3aa: CASSLLQFSYNEQFF
j_gene: TRBJ2-5; abundance: once; v_gene: TRBV5-6; CDR3aa: CASSLVLLAGGETQYF
j_gene: TRBJ1-2; abundance: once; v_gene: TRBV27; CDR3aa: CASSPSRGAITNYGYTF
j_gene: TRBJ1-2; abundance: .; v_gene: TRBV6-5; CDR3aa: CASSSSDRVYGYTF
j_gene: TRBJ1-4; abundance: .; v_gene: TRBV6-6; CDR3aa: CASNEATNEKLFF
j_gene: TRBJ2-3; abundance: .; v_gene: TRBV11-3; CDR3aa: CASSFRGTDTQYF
j_gene: TRBJ1-2; abundance: few; v_gene: TRBV7-8; CDR3aa: CASSSDRGSYTF
j_gene: TRBJ2-1; abundance: .; v_gene: TRBV7-6; CDR3aa: CASSPRGSFGNEQFF
j_gene: TRBJ1-6; abundance: .; v_gene: TRBV2; CDR3aa: CASSEGGGQRSSYNSPLHF
j_gene: TRBJ1-1; abundance: once; v_gene: TRBV7-9; CDR3aa: CASSMALGTAEAFF
j_gene: TRBJ1-2; abundance: .; v_gene: TRBV10-3; CDR3aa: CAISESAGYYGYTF
j_gene: TRBJ1-5; abundance: .; v_gene: TRBV18; CDR3aa: CASSGTGGNQPQHF
j_gene: TRBJ1-4; abundance: .; v_gene: TRBV19; CDR3aa: CASSPTETGTGPNEKLFF
j_gene: TRBJ1-1; abundance: .; v_gene: TRBV9; CDR3aa: CASSPPTGGHTEAFF
j_gene: TRBJ2-1; abundance: once; v_gene: TRBV6-5; CDR3aa: CASSYAGGRWNEQFF
j_gene: TRBJ2-1; abundance: .; v_gene: TRBV5-1; CDR3aa: CASSSGTSGNEQFF
j_gene: TRBJ2-2; abundance: .; v_gene: TRBV10-3; CDR3aa: CAISEGQAGNTGELFF
j_gene: TRBJ2-2; abundance: .; v_gene: TRBV6-1; CDR3aa: CASRGTGPNTGELFF
j_gene: TRBJ1-6; abundance: .; v_gene: TRBV11-2; CDR3aa: CASSEGHGRRNSPLHF
j_gene: TRBJ2-7; abundance: .; v_gene: TRBV5-1; CDR3aa: CASSLDRNHEQYF
j_gene: TRBJ2-1; abundance: .; v_gene: TRBV25-1; CDR3aa: CASSGQGQGSYEQFF
j_gene: TRBJ1-1; abundance: .; v_gene: TRBV25-1; CDR3aa: CASSLQGGNTEAFF
j_gene: TRBJ2-5; abundance: .; v_gene: TRBV19; CDR3aa: CASGLETQYF
j_gene: TRBJ2-1; abundance: .; v_gene: TRBV7-8; CDR3aa: CASSLPLRTSPELFF
j_gene: TRBJ2-2; abundance: .; v_gene: TRBV5-6; CDR3aa: CASTTGTGVTGELFF
j_gene: TRBJ2-1; abundance: .; v_gene: TRBV10-1; CDR3aa: CASSESPTSGFYNEQFF
j_gene: TRBJ1-4; abundance: .; v_gene: TRBV7-3; CDR3aa: CASSLTGGFGEKLFF
j_gene: TRBJ2-2; abundance: once; v_gene: TRBV5-1; CDR3aa: CASKVDRVGTGELFF
j_gene: TRBJ1-6; abundance: once; v_gene: TRBV19; CDR3aa: CASALGGKPSDSPLHF
j_gene: TRBJ1-4; abundance: .; v_gene: TRBV30; CDR3aa: CAGTGGGEKLFF
j_gene: TRBJ1-5; abundance: .; v_gene: TRBV13; CDR3aa: CASSVGTGDQPQHF
j_gene: TRBJ1-2; abundance: .; v_gene: TRBV7-9; CDR3aa: CASSSGQRYGYTF
j_gene: TRBJ2-3; abundance: .; v_gene: TRBV28; CDR3aa: CASWTSGTDTQYF
j_gene: TRBJ1-3; abundance: .; v_gene: TRBV6-6; CDR3aa: CASSYSQQGGNTIYF
j_gene: TRBJ2-3; abundance: .; v_gene: TRBV29-1; CDR3aa: CSVRQGGSTDTQYF
j_gene: TRBJ1-2; abundance: once; v_gene: TRBV7-5; CDR3aa: CARSSNWGTGGLSNYGYTF
j_gene: TRBJ2-1; abundance: .; v_gene: TRBV11-3; CDR3aa: CASSSYSGNSYNEQFF